This record looks at one T cell receptor (beta chain) sequence and its context. Antigen unknown. After removal of 6 bases from V and 4 bases from J, the junction contained 5 bases not matched to a gene. The CDR3 has 15 residues. From germline, CDR1 is SNHLY and CDR2 FYNNEI. The data originate from a study of CD8+ T cells in alopecia areata. Treatment denoted: oral pan-JAK inhibitor, 5-10 mg twice daily. Extracted RNA was reverse transcribed, and the resulting cDNA served as sequencing template. Sequencing was performed with immunoSEQ multiplex PCR; in TCRdb, only in-frame clones are kept and a portion is missing. The sample contains a few hundred thousand clones, approximately 67% of which appear only once. Points from the study as a whole: Among the 100 top clones, expanded CD8+ clones, like scalp clonality, were significantly decreased by tofacitinib.

The sample here was CD4+ T cells sorted from blood, taken at roughly week 45, from a patient treated with tofacitinib. The chain links TRBV2 to TRBJ1-6; 8 positions agree with TRBD1. This clonotype was sampled from a human donor with alopecia areata. The CDR3 DNA follows: TGTGCCAGCAGCCTCGACAGGGGTTATAATTCACCCCTCCACTTT. Its translation is CASSLDRGYNSPLHF.